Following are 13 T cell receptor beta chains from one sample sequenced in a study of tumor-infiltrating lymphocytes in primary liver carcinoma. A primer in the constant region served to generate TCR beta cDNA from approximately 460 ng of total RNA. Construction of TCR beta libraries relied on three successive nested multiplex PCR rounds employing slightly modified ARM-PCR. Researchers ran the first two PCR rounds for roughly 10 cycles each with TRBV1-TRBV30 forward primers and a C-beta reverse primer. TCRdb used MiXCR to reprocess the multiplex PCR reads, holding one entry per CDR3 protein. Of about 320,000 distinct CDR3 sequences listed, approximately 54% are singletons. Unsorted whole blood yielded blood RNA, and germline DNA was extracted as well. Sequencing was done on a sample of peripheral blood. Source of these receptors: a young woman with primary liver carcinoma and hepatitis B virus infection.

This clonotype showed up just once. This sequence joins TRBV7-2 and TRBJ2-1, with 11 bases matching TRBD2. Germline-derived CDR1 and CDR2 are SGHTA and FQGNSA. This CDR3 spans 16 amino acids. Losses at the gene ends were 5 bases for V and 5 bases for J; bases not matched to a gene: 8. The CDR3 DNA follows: TGTGCCAGCAGCCGCGGACTAGCGGGCAATAACAATGAGCAGTTCTTC. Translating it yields CASSRGLAGNNNEQFF.

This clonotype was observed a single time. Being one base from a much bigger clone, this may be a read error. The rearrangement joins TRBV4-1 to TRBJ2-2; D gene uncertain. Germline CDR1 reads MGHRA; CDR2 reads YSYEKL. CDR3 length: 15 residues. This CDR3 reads CAGSQVLKNTGELFF. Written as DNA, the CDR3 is TGCGCCGGCAGCCAAGTCCTCAAGAACACCGGGGAGCTGTTTTTT.

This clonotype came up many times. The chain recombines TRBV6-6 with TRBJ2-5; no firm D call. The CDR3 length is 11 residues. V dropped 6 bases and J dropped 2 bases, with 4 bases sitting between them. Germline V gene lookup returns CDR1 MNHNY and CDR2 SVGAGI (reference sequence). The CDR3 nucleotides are TGTGCCAGCAGCCCACAAGAGACCCAGTACTTC. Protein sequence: CASSPQETQYF.

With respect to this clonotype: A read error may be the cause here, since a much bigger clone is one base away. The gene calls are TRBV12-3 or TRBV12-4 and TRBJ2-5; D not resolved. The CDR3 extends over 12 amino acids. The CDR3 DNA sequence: TGTGCCAGCACTTTAATGGGGAAGACCCAGTACTTC. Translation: CASTLMGKTQYF.

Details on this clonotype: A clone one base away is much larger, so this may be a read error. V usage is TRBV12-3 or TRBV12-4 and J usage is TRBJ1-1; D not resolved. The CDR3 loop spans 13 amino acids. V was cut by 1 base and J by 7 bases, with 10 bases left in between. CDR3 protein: CASSLGLGIEAFF. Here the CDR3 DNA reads TGTGCCAGCAGTTTAGGTTTGGGGATTGAAGCTTTCTTT.

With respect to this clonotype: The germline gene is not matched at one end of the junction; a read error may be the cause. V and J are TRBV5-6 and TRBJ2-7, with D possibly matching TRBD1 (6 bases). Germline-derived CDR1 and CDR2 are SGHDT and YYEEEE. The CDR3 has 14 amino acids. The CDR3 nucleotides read TGTACCAGCAGTCCCGGGACACAGTCCTACGAGCAGTACTTC. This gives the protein CTSSPGTQSYEQYF. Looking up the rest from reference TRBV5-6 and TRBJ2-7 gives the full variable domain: DAGVTQSPTHLIKTRGQQVTLRCSPKSGHDTVSWYQQALGQGPQFIFQYYEEEERQRGNFPDRFSGHQFPNYSSELNVNALLLGDSALYLCTSSPGTQSYEQYFGPGTRLTVT.

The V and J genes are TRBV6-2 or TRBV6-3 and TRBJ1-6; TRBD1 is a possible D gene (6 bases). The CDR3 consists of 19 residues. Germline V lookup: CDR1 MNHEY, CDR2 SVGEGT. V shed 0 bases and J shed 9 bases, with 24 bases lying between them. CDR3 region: CASSYSPHHVRDTFSPLHF. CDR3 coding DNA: TGTGCCAGCAGTTACTCGCCCCATCACGTACGGGACACGTTTTCACCCCTCCACTTT.

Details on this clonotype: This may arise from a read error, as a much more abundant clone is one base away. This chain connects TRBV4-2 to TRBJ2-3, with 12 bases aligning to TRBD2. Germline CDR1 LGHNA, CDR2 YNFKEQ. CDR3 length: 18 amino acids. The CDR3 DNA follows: TGTGCCAGCAGCCAAGATCGAGGACTAGCGGGATCCACAGATACGCATTATTTT. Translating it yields CASSQDRGLAGSTDTHYF.

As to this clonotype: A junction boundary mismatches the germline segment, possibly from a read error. The CDR3 is CAWKGTGGGRASF. CDR3 bases: TGTGCCTGGAAGGGAACAGGGGGCGGAAGGGCTTCCTTT. This sequence joins TRBV30 and TRBJ1-1, with 9 bases identical to TRBD1. The CDR3 has 13 residues. CDR1 and CDR2 (germline): GTSNPN, SVGIG (reference sequence). Drawing the rest from reference TRBV30 and TRBJ1-1, the complete variable domain is SQTIHQWPATLVQPVGSPLSLECTVEGTSNPNLYWYRQAAGRGLQLLFYSVGIGQISSEVPQNLSASRPQDRQFILSSKKLLLSDSGFYLCAWKGTGGGRASFGQGTRLTVV.

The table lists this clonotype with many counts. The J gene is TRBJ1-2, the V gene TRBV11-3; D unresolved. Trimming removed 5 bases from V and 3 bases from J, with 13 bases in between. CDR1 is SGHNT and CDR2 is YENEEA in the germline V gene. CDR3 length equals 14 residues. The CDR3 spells CASSPDGLDYGYTF. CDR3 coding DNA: TGTGCCAGCAGCCCCGACGGACTTGACTATGGCTACACCTTC.

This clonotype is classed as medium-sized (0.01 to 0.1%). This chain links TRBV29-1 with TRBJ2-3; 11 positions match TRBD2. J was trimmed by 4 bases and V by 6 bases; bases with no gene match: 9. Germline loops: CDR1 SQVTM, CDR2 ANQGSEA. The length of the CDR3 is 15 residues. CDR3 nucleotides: TGCAGCGTGGCGGTAGCGGGAGGGTGGGCAGATACGCAGTATTTT. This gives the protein CSVAVAGGWADTQYF.

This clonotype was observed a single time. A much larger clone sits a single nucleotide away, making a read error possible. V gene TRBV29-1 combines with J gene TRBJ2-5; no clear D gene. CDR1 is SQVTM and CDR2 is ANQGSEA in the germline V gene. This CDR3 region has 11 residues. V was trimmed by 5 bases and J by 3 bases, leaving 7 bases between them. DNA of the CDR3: TGCAGCGTTATCCAGGAAGAGACCCAGTACTTC. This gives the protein CSVIQEETQYF.

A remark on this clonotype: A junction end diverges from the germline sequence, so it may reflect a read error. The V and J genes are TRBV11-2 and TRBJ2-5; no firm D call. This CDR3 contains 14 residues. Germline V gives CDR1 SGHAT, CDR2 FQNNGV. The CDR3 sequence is CTSRSSAEQETQYF. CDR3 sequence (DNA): TGTACCAGCAGATCCTCAGCAGAACAAGAGACCCAGTACTTC.